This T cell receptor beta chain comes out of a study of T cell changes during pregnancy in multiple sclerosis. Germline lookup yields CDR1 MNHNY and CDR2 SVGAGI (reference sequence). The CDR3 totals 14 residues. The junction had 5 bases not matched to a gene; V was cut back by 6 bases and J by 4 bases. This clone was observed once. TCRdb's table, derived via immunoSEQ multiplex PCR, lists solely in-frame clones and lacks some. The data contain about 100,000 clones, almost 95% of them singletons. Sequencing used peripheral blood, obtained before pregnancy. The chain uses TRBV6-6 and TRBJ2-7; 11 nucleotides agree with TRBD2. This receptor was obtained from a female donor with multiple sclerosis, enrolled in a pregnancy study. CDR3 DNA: TGTGCCAGCAGCCCTCGGACTAGCGGGTACGAGCAGTACTTC. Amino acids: CASSPRTSGYEQYF.